This TCR beta chain was found in a study of blood T cell repertoires in COVID-19. Overall study context: COVID-19 samples collected from the United States, Italy and Spain covered acute and convalescent phases. PBMCs, B-cell-depleted T cells, or T cells provided the cDNA or gDNA that made up the material.

V shed 0 bases and J shed 6 bases, with 8 bases lying between them. Germline V gives CDR1 LNHDA, CDR2 SQIVND (reference sequence). The CDR3 runs to 13 residues. Sequencing used immunoSEQ multiplex PCR; TCRdb keeps in-frame clones, though not all of them. The sample lists about 64,000 clones, approximately 82% occurring once. The sequenced sample was peripheral blood. The source is a woman between 55 and 75 years old with acute or convalescent COVID-19. The V gene is TRBV19, the J gene TRBJ1-1; possible D gene TRBD1, 6 bases. CDR3 sequence: CASSIDRTAEAFF. CDR3 coding DNA: TGTGCCAGTAGTATAGATCGGACAGCTGAAGCTTTCTTT.